The 29 T cell receptor beta chains below come from one sample, sequenced in a study of blood T cell repertoires in COVID-19. Sequencing used immunoSEQ multiplex PCR; TCRdb keeps in-frame clones, though not all of them. The sample consists of about 340,000 clones, about 90% of them appearing once. The specimen was peripheral blood. All receptors come from a woman aged 70 to 79 with COVID-19, enrolled during active disease.

The J gene is TRBJ1-4, the V gene TRBV6-2 or TRBV6-3; no clear D. The V gene's germline CDR1 is MNHEY and CDR2 SVGEGT. The CDR3 length is 16 residues. V dropped 4 bases and J dropped 7 bases, with 19 bases sitting between them. CDR3 DNA sequence: TGTGCCAGCAGTTCCCCGCGTCCGAAGCCGGGTGAAAAACTGTTTTTT. Translating gives CASSSPRPKPGEKLFF.

The chain's CDR3 is CASSYQVPNTEAFF. In nucleotides, the CDR3 is TGTGCCAGCAGTTATCAGGTACCGAACACTGAAGCTTTCTTT. This rearrangement joins TRBV6-5 to TRBJ1-1; D remains unclear. The CDR3 is made up of 14 amino acids. V lost 3 bases, J lost 1 base, and 9 bases lay in between. Germline CDR1 reads MNHEY; CDR2 reads SVGAGI.

V gene TRBV7-2 combines with J gene TRBJ1-5; D is uncertain. The CDR3 loop spans 13 amino acids. The germline gives CDR1 SGHTA, CDR2 FQGNSA. Trimming left V 5 bases short and J 6 bases short, with 11 bases between. This CDR3 reads CASSPGVGQPQHF. CDR3 coding DNA: TGTGCCAGCAGCCCCGGGGTAGGTCAGCCCCAGCATTTT. The full variable domain, completed using reference TRBV7-2 and TRBJ1-5, is GAGVSQSPSNKVTEKGKDVELRCDPISGHTALYWYRQSLGQGLEFLIYFQGNSAPDKSGLPSDRFSAERTGGSVSTLTIQRTQQEDSAVYLCASSPGVGQPQHFGDGTRLSIL.

This clone turned up a few times. V and J are TRBV4-1 and TRBJ1-2; D is ambiguous. V lost 0 bases and J 2 bases, leaving 7 bases between the germline ends. The CDR3 length is 14 residues. Germline loops: CDR1 MGHRA, CDR2 YSYEKL. The CDR3 DNA reads TGCGCCAGCAGCCAAGATCTGGCCAACTATGGCTACACCTTC. Translated, it gives CASSQDLANYGYTF.

The rearrangement joins TRBV4-1 to TRBJ2-7, with 8 bases that match TRBD1. Germline V gene data show CDR1 as MGHRA and CDR2 as YSYEKL. V shed 4 bases and J 2 bases; nucleotides not matched to a gene: 7. CDR3 length equals 15 residues. CDR3 region: CASSLDRGRPYEQYF. DNA of the CDR3: TGCGCCAGCAGCCTCGACAGGGGCAGACCCTACGAGCAGTACTTC.

V is TRBV20-1 and J is TRBJ2-7; 10 nucleotides align to TRBD2. This CDR3 comprises 11 residues. V shed 6 bases and J 7 bases; nucleotides not matched to a gene: 3. Germline V lookup: CDR1 DFQATT, CDR2 SNEGSKA (reference sequence). CDR3 nucleotide sequence: TGCAGTGCCCCGACTAGCGGGGAGCAGTACTTC. Its translation is CSAPTSGEQYF.

The rearrangement joins TRBV10-2 to TRBJ2-1; D is uncertain. V lost 0 bases to trimming and J lost 6 bases, with 6 bases between them. Germline CDR1 reads WSHSY; CDR2 reads SAAADI. This CDR3 has 13 residues. CDR3: CASSESYSNEQFF. The DNA for the CDR3 is TGCGCCAGCAGTGAGTCTTATAGCAATGAGCAGTTCTTC.

The chain is built from TRBV10-1 and TRBJ1-1; no reliable D call. The germline V gene has CDR1 WNHNN and CDR2 SYGVQD (reference sequence). Between the trimmed V and J ends, which lost 5 bases and 7 bases, there was a span of 14 bases. There are 13 residues in the CDR3. The chain's CDR3 is CASSPLLGGEAFF. CDR3 in DNA: TGCGCCAGCAGTCCCCTTCTTGGAGGTGAAGCTTTCTTT.

The chain links TRBV2 to TRBJ1-6; tentative D call: TRBD1 (5 bases). The CDR3 sequence is 14 residues long. Trimming shortened V by 2 bases and J by 11 bases, and 13 bases separated the two germline ends. Germline-derived CDR1 and CDR2 are SNHLY and FYNNEI. CDR3: CASSEQGSGAPLHF. CDR3 bases: TGTGCCAGCAGTGAACAGGGTTCCGGCGCACCCCTCCACTTT. The variable domain in full, with the rest retrieved from reference TRBV2 and TRBJ1-6, is EPEVTQTPSHQVTQMGQEVILRCVPISNHLYFYWYRQILGQKVEFLVSFYNNEISEKSEIFDDQFSVERPDGSNFTLKIRSTKLEDSAMYFCASSEQGSGAPLHFGNGTRLTVT.

The chain uses TRBV9 and TRBJ1-1; a weak D match, TRBD1 (6 bases). The V end was cut by 10 bases, the J end by 6 bases, with 22 bases between. CDR3 length: 14 residues. Germline V gene data show CDR1 as SGDLS and CDR2 as YYNGEE. CDR3 region: CARPGRGISAEAFF. The CDR3 DNA reads TGTGCCCGCCCCGGAAGGGGGATTAGCGCTGAAGCTTTCTTT.

The V and J genes are TRBV5-6 and TRBJ1-6; 8 nucleotides line up with TRBD1. The germline gives CDR1 SGHDT, CDR2 YYEEEE. This CDR3 comprises 15 residues. J lost 9 bases, V lost 2 bases, and 7 bases had no gene match. CDR3 nucleotides: TGTGCCAGCAGCTTAAACCCAGGGGGCGGTTCACCCCTCCACTTT. Amino acid sequence: CASSLNPGGGSPLHF.

This chain uses TRBV2 with TRBJ2-3, with 16 bases fitting TRBD2. Trimming removed 7 bases from V and 10 bases from J; junction bases left unmatched: 8. CDR1 and CDR2 from the germline V gene are SNHLY and FYNNEI. CDR3 length: 15 amino acids. The CDR3 spells CASIGTSGGVESQYF. CDR3 nucleotide sequence: TGTGCCAGCATAGGGACTAGCGGGGGGGTAGAGTCGCAGTATTTT.

This chain uses TRBV5-4 with TRBJ2-2, with 8 bases aligning to TRBD2. The CDR3 is made up of 16 amino acids. J lost 0 bases, V lost 4 bases, and 5 bases had no gene match. CDR1 is SGHNT, CDR2 YYREEE, per germline (reference sequence). CDR3 DNA sequence: TGTGCCAGCAGCCGATCCGGGGGGGCGAACACCGGGGAGCTGTTTTTT. It is translated as CASSRSGGANTGELFF.

The chain has TRBV28 and TRBJ2-1, with TRBD2 matching 11 bases. Germline trimming cut 2 bases from V and 5 bases from J; bases unmatched to any gene: 2. This CDR3 contains 15 residues. CDR1 and CDR2 from the germline V gene are MDHEN and SYDVKM. The CDR3 loop reads CASSLRLAGNNEQFF. CDR3 in DNA: TGTGCCAGCAGTTTACGACTAGCGGGAAACAATGAGCAGTTCTTC.

The V gene is TRBV5-8, the J gene TRBJ1-1; D gene ambiguous. V was shortened by 5 bases and J by 0 bases, with 8 bases between the two germline ends. The length of the CDR3 is 13 residues. Per germline, CDR1 SGHTS and CDR2 YDEGEE. The CDR3 DNA reads TGTGCCAGCAGGAGGAGGTTGAACACTGAAGCTTTCTTT. It translates to CASRRRLNTEAFF.

In DNA, the CDR3 is TGCGCCAGCAGCCAAGGGTGGGGGGGCAAAGCGGATACGCAGTATTTT. Translating gives CASSQGWGGKADTQYF. This chain connects TRBV4-1 to TRBJ2-3; the D gene is possibly TRBD2 (7 bases). The V end was cut by 1 base, the J end by 6 bases, with 17 bases between. This CDR3 region has 16 residues. CDR1 MGHRA and CDR2 YSYEKL come from the germline V gene.

This clone has a single count. The chain couples TRBV6-1 to TRBJ1-3; D call uncertain. CDR3 length equals 13 residues. Germline V gene sequence: CDR1 MNHNS, CDR2 SASEGT. Trimming pared 2 bases from V and 4 bases from J, leaving 6 bases between. CDR3 DNA: TGTGCCAGCAGTGAACTCCCCGGAAACACCATATATTTT. This codes for CASSELPGNTIYF.

The CDR3 DNA sequence: TGTGCCAGCAGCTTGATGGGACAGGGCTCTGGGGCCAACGTCCTGACTTTC. As protein: CASSLMGQGSGANVLTF. V gene TRBV11-2 combines with J gene TRBJ2-6; the match to TRBD1 covers 9 bases. The CDR3 loop spans 17 amino acids. Germline assignment: CDR1 SGHAT and CDR2 FQNNGV. V was pared by 3 bases and J by 0 bases, with 3 bases of the junction left unmatched.

The J gene is TRBJ2-2, the V gene TRBV2; 8 bases line up with TRBD1. Germline assignment: CDR1 SNHLY and CDR2 FYNNEI. The trim removed 7 bases at V and 6 bases at J, leaving 10 bases unmatched. CDR3 length equals 15 residues. CDR3 nucleotide sequence: TGTGCCAGCACCGTAAGGAGGACAGGGCCCGGGGAGCTGTTTTTT. This encodes CASTVRRTGPGELFF.

The J gene is TRBJ1-5, the V gene TRBV24-1, with unresolved D. V gave up 5 bases and J gave up 0 bases, with 7 bases separating them. The germline CDR1 and CDR2 sequences are KGHDR and SFDVKD. There are 14 residues in the CDR3. DNA of the CDR3: TGTGCCACCAGTGTCGACACTAGCAATCAGCCCCAGCATTTT. This sequence encodes CATSVDTSNQPQHF.

The rearrangement uses TRBV4-2 and TRBJ1-5, with TRBD1 matching over 7 bases. Trimming cost V 1 base and J 3 bases; bases outside gene matches: 9. Per the germline V gene, CDR1 is LGHNA and CDR2 is YNFKEQ. The CDR3 is made up of 17 amino acids. The CDR3 spells CASSQGFGRGSNQPQHF. Here the CDR3 DNA reads TGTGCCAGCAGCCAAGGCTTCGGCAGGGGGTCCAATCAGCCCCAGCATTTT.

This clone appeared once. Written as DNA, the CDR3 is TGTGCCAGCAGCTTAGCGGGCTGGGCAGGGGGCGACCCGGGGGGCTATGGCTACACCTTC. Its protein product is CASSLAGWAGGDPGGYGYTF. The chain carries TRBV7-4 and TRBJ1-2; TRBD1 matches 8 bases. Germline assignment: CDR1 SGHVT and CDR2 SQSDAQ. J gave up 4 bases and V 0 bases, and 19 bases lay outside the gene matches. This CDR3 comprises 20 residues.

The V call is TRBV6-5, the J call TRBJ1-2, with D unclear. Per the germline V gene, CDR1 is MNHEY and CDR2 is SVGAGI. The ends were cut back, 8 bases at V and 4 bases at J, with 8 bases in the middle. The CDR3 consists of 11 residues. The CDR3 here is CASEYPYGYTF. In DNA, the CDR3 is TGTGCCAGCGAGTATCCCTATGGCTACACCTTC.

V and J are TRBV5-1 and TRBJ2-7; TRBD1 matches at 7 bases. This CDR3 is built from 15 residues. V gave up 4 bases and J gave up 0 bases; unmatched junction bases: 7. Germline values: CDR1 SGHRS, CDR2 YFSETQ. The CDR3 sequence is CASSRTGTDSYEQYF. In nucleotides, the CDR3 is TGCGCCAGCAGCCGAACCGGGACAGACTCCTACGAGCAGTACTTC.

The V gene is TRBV30, the J gene TRBJ1-5, with 12 bases fitting TRBD1. There are 14 residues in the CDR3. J was trimmed by 3 bases and V by 5 bases; bases with no gene match: 2. Per the germline V gene, CDR1 is GTSNPN and CDR2 is SVGIG (reference sequence). DNA of the CDR3: TGTGCCTGGGGGACAGGGGGCCTCAATCAGCCCCAGCATTTT. It yields the protein CAWGTGGLNQPQHF. The entire variable domain, with the rest obtained from reference TRBV30 and TRBJ1-5, is as follows: SQTIHQWPATLVQPVGSPLSLECTVEGTSNPNLYWYRQAAGRGLQLLFYSVGIGQISSEVPQNLSASRPQDRQFILSSKKLLLSDSGFYLCAWGTGGLNQPQHFGDGTRLSIL.

The rearrangement joins TRBV4-2 to TRBJ2-2; D may be TRBD2 (7 bases). V lost 0 bases to trimming and J lost 5 bases, with 13 bases between them. This CDR3 contains 16 residues. Germline CDR1 and CDR2: LGHNA and YNFKEQ. DNA of the CDR3: TGTGCCAGCAGCCAAGAACGGGGGGCGGGGACCGGGGAGCTGTTTTTT. It codes for CASSQERGAGTGELFF.

This chain links TRBV7-2 with TRBJ1-6; 7 positions match TRBD1. V lost 5 bases, J lost 2 bases, and 3 bases stayed unmatched. Germline loops: CDR1 SGHTA, CDR2 FQGNSA. The CDR3 length is 15 residues. CDR3 amino acids: CASSLGQAYNSPLHF. In DNA, the CDR3 is TGTGCCAGCAGCCTAGGACAGGCCTATAATTCACCCCTCCACTTT.

This clone has more than one count but fewer than ten. The chain has TRBV5-4 and TRBJ2-7; D gene ambiguous. The germline CDR1 and CDR2 sequences are SGHNT and YYREEE (reference sequence). The CDR3 is made up of 13 amino acids. V lost 4 bases, J lost 0 bases, and 8 bases lay in between. CDR3 DNA sequence: TGTGCCAGCAGCCCTGGGCGCTCCTACGAGCAGTACTTC. Amino acid sequence: CASSPGRSYEQYF.

The chain is built from TRBV24-1 and TRBJ2-3; TRBD1 matches at 7 bases. CDR3 length: 16 amino acids. After removal of 3 bases from V and 2 bases from J, the junction contained 7 bases not matched to a gene. Germline V gene data show CDR1 as KGHDR and CDR2 as SFDVKD. The CDR3 sequence: CATSDTWDRDTDTQYF. CDR3 in DNA: TGTGCCACCAGTGATACCTGGGACAGAGACACAGATACGCAGTATTTT.